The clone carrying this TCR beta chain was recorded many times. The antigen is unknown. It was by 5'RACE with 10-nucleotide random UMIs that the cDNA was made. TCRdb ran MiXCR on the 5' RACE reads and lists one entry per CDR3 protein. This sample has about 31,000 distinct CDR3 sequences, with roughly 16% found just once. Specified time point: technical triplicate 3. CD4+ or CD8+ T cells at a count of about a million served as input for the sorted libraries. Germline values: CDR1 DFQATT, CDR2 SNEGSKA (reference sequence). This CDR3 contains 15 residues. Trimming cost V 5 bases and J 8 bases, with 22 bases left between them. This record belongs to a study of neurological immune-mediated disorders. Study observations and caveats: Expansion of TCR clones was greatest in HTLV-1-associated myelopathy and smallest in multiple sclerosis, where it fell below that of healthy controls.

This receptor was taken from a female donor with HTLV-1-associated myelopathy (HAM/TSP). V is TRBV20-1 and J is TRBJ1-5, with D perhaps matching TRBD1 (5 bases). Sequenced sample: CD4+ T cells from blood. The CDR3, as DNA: TGCAGTGCTCCCGAAGGGGTGGGAGATGGGAAGCCCCAGCATTTT. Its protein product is CSAPEGVGDGKPQHF.